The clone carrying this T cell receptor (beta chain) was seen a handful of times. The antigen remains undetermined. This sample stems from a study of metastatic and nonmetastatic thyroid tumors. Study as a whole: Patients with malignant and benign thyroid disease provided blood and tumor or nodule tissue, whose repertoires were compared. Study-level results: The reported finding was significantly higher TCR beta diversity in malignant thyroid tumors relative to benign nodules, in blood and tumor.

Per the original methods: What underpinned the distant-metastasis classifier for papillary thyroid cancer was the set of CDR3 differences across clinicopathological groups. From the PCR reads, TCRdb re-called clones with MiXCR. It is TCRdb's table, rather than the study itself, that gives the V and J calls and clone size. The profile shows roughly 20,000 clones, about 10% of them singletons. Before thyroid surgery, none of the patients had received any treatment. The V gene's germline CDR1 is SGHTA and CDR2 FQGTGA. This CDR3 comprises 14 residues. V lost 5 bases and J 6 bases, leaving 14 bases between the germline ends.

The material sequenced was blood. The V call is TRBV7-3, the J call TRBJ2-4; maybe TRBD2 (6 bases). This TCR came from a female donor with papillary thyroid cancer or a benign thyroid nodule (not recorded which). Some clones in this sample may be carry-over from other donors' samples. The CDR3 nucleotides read TGTGCCAGCAGCCCTGGAGGGGCAGGAAACATTCAGTACTTC. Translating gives CASSPGGAGNIQYF.